Listed below are T cell receptor beta chains from one sample, sequenced in a study of monozygotic twins with inflammatory bowel disease. TCRdb re-called the 5' RACE reads and catalogs CDR3 proteins one per entry, DNA excluded. Seen in this sample are some 450,000 distinct CDR3 sequences; the ten most common clones hold 2.4%. Sequences were obtained from blood. These receptors came from a human donor with ulcerative colitis or Crohn's disease, or a healthy co-twin of an affected twin (not recorded which). The CDR3 runs from the conserved cysteine through the conserved F or W.

17	TRBV12-5	TRBJ2-1	CASGLTASANPYNEQFF
15	TRBV5-4	TRBJ1-2	CASSLELTGYYGYTF
16	TRBV7-9	TRBJ2-7	CASSSFSGGVSYEQYF
12	TRBV18	TRBJ1-1	CASSPGRALAFF
13	TRBV24-1	TRBJ2-7	CATSGTSIHEQYF
15	TRBV10-3	TRBJ2-3	CAISARDGLADTQYF
19	TRBV7-6	TRBJ2-1	CASSLRTSGLLGSYNEQFF
12	TRBV11-2	TRBJ2-5	CASSGTPGTQYF
13	TRBV20-1	TRBJ1-4	CSATGVRNEKLFF
14	TRBV6-1	TRBJ1-1	CASSEAPLNTEAFF
15	TRBV24-1	TRBJ2-1	CATSDPGPNHNEQFF
17	TRBV4-2	TRBJ2-1	CASSQDWSGTSRNEQFF
17	TRBV11-1	TRBJ2-1	CASSPGAGRGFYNEQFF
15	TRBV7-9	TRBJ2-1	CASSSRDFVYNEQFF
15	TRBV5-1	TRBJ1-1	CASSGSTGLNTEAFF
14	TRBV29-1	TRBJ2-3	CSVDLGGRSGTQYF
13	TRBV7-2	TRBJ1-1	CASSFQANTEAFF
15	TRBV7-2	TRBJ2-3	CASSLGSGRTDTQYF
15	TRBV14	TRBJ2-1	CASSQRLAGNNEQFF
14	TRBV5-1	TRBJ2-7	CASSSTGSPDEQYF
14	TRBV10-3	TRBJ1-5	CAISEGQTSQPQHF
15	TRBV5-5	TRBJ1-2	CASSPSRTSPGPYTF
16	TRBV29-1	TRBJ2-1	CSVEEWGVGVNNEQFF
19	TRBV6-1	TRBJ2-5	CASTTGLAGGHYLSETQYF
11	TRBV29-1	TRBJ1-1	CSVVTAIEAFF
14	TRBV7-3	TRBJ2-4	CASSEGQTENIQYF
16	TRBV12-3/TRBV12-4	TRBJ1-5	CASSLQGTNSNQPQHF
11	TRBV20-1	TRBJ2-7	CSWGTGYEQYF
15	TRBV5-1	TRBJ2-1	CASSAGQGVTDEQFF
14	TRBV29-1	TRBJ2-2	CSVWDATNTGELFF
15	TRBV5-6	TRBJ1-2	CASTRSGGGLYGYTF
20	TRBV11-2	TRBJ2-1	CASRHGRGGVRESSYNEQFF
16	TRBV5-1	TRBJ1-1	CASSFYNPDRTTEAFF
13	TRBV30	TRBJ1-5	CAWSVFRGQPQHF
12	TRBV6-5	TRBJ2-7	CASSFGTSEQYF
16	TRBV4-1	TRBJ1-5	CASSQDTHRGVQPQHF
17	TRBV5-4	TRBJ2-2	CASSPRGGVTNTGELFF
14	TRBV27	TRBJ2-1	CASSLVNSGNEQFF
11	TRBV12-3/TRBV12-4	TRBJ1-2	CASKQGSGYTF
13	TRBV4-2	TRBJ2-3	CASSQDKGNTQYF
12	TRBV20-1	TRBJ1-1	CSAPRGAGEAFF
17	TRBV10-3	TRBJ2-3	CAISEPWTSGNTDTQYF
12	TRBV14	TRBJ1-1	CASRLGFTEAFF